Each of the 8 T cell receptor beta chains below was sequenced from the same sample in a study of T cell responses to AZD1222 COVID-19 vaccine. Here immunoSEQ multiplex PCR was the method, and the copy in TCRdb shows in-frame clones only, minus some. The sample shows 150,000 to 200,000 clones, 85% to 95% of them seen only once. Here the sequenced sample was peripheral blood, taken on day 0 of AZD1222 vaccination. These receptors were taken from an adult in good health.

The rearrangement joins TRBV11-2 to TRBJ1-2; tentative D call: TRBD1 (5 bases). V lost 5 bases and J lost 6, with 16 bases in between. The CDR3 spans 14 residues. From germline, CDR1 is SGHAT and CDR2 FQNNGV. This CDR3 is CASSPRRGRNGYTF. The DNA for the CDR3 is TGTGCCAGCAGCCCTAGACGGGGGAGGAATGGCTACACCTTC.

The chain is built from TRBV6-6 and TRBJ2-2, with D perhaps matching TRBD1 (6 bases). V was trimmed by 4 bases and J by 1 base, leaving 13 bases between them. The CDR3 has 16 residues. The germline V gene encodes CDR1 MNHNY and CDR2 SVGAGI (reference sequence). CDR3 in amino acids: CASSSLDRMNTGELFF. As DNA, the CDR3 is TGTGCCAGCAGTTCACTGGACAGAATGAACACCGGGGAGCTGTTTTTT.

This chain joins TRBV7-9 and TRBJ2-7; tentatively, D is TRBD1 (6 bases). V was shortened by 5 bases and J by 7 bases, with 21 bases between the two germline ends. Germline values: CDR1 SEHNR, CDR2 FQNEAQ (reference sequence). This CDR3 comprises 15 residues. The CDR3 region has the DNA TGTGCCAGCAGCATACAGACAGGCCCCGTCTTAGAGCAGTACTTC. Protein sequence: CASSIQTGPVLEQYF.

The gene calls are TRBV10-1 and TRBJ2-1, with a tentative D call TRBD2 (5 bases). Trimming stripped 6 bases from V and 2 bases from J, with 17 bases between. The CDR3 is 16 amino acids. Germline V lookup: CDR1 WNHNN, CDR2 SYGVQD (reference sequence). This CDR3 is CASSGPGMMTYNEQFF. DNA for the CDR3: TGCGCCAGCAGCGGCCCGGGAATGATGACCTACAATGAGCAGTTCTTC.

CDR3 sequence (DNA): TGTGCCAGCAGTTTAGGCGGGCTGAACGTCCTGACTTTC. It encodes CASSLGGLNVLTF. The gene calls are TRBV12-3 or TRBV12-4 and TRBJ2-6, with D perhaps TRBD2 (5 bases). This CDR3 has 13 amino acids. Trimming took 1 base from V and 10 from J, leaving 8 bases between them.

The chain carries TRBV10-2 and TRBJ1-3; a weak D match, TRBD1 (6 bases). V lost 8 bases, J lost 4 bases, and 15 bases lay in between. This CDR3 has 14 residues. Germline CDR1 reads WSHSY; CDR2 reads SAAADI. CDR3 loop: CASETTGSGNTIYF. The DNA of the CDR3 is TGCGCCAGCGAAACAACAGGGTCCGGAAACACCATATATTTT.

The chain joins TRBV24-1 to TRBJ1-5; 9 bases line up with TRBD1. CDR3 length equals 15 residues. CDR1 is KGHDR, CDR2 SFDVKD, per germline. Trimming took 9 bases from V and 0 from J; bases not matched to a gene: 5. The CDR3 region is CATAGTGNSNQPQHF. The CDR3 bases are TGTGCCACCGCCGGGACAGGGAATAGCAATCAGCCCCAGCATTTT.

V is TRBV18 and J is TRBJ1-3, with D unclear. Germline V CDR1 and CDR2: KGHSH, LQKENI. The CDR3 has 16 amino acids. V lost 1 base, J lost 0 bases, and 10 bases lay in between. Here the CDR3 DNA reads TGTGCCAGCTCACCACAGCCCGCTAACTCTGGAAACACCATATATTTT. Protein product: CASSPQPANSGNTIYF.